This T cell receptor (beta chain) is drawn from a study of PD-1 blockade in mismatch repair-deficient tumors. This clone occurred once. The data were produced by immunoSEQ multiplex PCR, yet TCRdb's version contains in-frame clones alone and is incomplete. The data contain 50,000 to 75,000 clones, 88% of them singletons. The TCR was taken from an adult with mismatch repair-deficient cancer. The sequencing here drew on peripheral blood, taken 52 weeks after starting pembrolizumab.

The CDR3 DNA is TGTGCCAGCAGCTTGGGGCCCAGCGGGATTGATGAGCAGTTCTTC. Protein product: CASSLGPSGIDEQFF. This chain joins TRBV5-4 and TRBJ2-1; 7 nucleotides align to TRBD2. Germline values: CDR1 SGHNT, CDR2 YYREEE (reference sequence). V lost 0 bases and J lost 8; bases outside the gene matches: 8. CDR3 length equals 15 residues.